One sample yielded the 4 T cell receptor beta chains listed below, sequenced in a study of graft-versus-host responses after intestinal transplantation. Produced via immunoSEQ multiplex PCR; TCRdb's table is partial and in-frame only. The sample has some 70,000 clones, around 90% seen once. The sample was bone marrow, taken around 730 days after intestinal transplantation. These receptors were obtained from a human patient who received an intestinal transplant, so some T cells may come from the graft donor.

This chain connects TRBV27 to TRBJ2-1; D is possibly TRBD1 or TRBD2 (5 bases each). This CDR3 is built from 17 residues. Between the trimmed V and J ends, which lost 0 bases and 0 bases, there was a span of 12 bases. CDR1 and CDR2 (germline): MNHEY, SMNVEV (reference sequence). The CDR3 here is CASSLSWGRYSYNEQFF. The DNA for the CDR3 is TGTGCCAGCAGTTTATCTTGGGGACGCTACTCCTACAATGAGCAGTTCTTC.

The chain has TRBV29-1 and TRBJ1-1, with no clear D. CDR1 SQVTM and CDR2 ANQGSEA come from the germline V gene. Trimming removed 3 bases at V and 3 bases at J, with 14 bases between. The CDR3 has 14 amino acids. The CDR3 nucleotides read TGCAGCGTTGATAGGATTATCGGAGACACTGAAGCTTTCTTT. Its translation: CSVDRIIGDTEAFF.

The CDR3 coding sequence is TGTGCCAGCAGCAGGACTTTGCCCACAGATACGCAGTATTTT. This sequence encodes CASSRTLPTDTQYF. The J gene is TRBJ2-3, the V gene TRBV9; D is perhaps TRBD2 (5 bases). There are 14 residues in the CDR3. The V end was cut by 4 bases, the J end by 2 bases, with 11 bases between. Germline V gene lookup returns CDR1 SGDLS and CDR2 YYNGEE.

The chain joins TRBV14 to TRBJ2-1; a weak D match, TRBD1 (5 bases). Germline-derived CDR1 and CDR2 are SGHDN and FVKESK. This CDR3 is built from 15 residues. The V and J ends lost 0 bases and 4 bases respectively, with 10 bases between them. This CDR3 is CASSQEAGAYNEQFF. CDR3 DNA: TGTGCCAGCAGCCAAGAAGCTGGGGCGTACAATGAGCAGTTCTTC. The full variable domain, rest sourced from reference TRBV14 and TRBJ2-1, is EAGVTQFPSHSVIEKGQTVTLRCDPISGHDNLYWYRRVMGKEIKFLLHFVKESKQDESGMPNNRFLAERTGGTYSTLKVQPAELEDSGVYFCASSQEAGAYNEQFFGPGTRLTVL.